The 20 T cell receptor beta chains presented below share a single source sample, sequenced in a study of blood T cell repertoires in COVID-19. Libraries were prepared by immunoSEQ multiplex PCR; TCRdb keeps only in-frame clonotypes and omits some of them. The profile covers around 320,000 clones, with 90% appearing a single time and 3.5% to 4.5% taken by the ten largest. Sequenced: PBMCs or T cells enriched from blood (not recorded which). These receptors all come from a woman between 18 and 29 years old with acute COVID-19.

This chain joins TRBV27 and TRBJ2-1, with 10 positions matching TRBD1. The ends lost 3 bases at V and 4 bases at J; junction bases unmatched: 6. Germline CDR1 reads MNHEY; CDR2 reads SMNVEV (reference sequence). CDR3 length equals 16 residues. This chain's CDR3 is CASSFSGTGAYNEQFF. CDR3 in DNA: TGTGCCAGCAGTTTCAGCGGGACAGGGGCATACAATGAGCAGTTCTTC.

The CDR3 DNA follows: TGTGCCAGCAGTCAAAGGGGCAGAACCAATGAAGCTTTCTTT. This translates into CASSQRGRTNEAFF. The chain is built from TRBV27 and TRBJ1-1; TRBD1 might be the D (5 bases). Looked up from germline, CDR1 is MNHEY and CDR2 is SMNVEV (reference sequence). V dropped 5 bases and J dropped 7 bases, with 17 bases sitting between them. The CDR3 runs 14 residues.

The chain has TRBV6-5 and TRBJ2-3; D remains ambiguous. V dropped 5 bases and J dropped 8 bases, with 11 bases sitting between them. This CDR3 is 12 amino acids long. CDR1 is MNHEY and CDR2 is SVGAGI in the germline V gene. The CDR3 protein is CASSRSSATQYF. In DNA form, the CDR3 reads TGTGCCAGCAGTCGGAGTTCCGCTACGCAGTATTTT.

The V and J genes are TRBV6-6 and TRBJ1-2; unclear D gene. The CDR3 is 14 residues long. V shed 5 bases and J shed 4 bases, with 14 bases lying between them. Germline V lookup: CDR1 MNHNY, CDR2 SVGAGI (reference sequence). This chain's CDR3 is CASSAQDLRYGYTF. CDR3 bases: TGTGCCAGCAGTGCCCAGGATCTTCGCTATGGCTACACCTTC.

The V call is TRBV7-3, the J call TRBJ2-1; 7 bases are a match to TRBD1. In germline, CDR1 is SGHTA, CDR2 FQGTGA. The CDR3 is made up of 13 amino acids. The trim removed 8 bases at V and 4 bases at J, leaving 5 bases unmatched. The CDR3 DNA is TGTGCCAGCTCCCGGACAGGATACAATGAGCAGTTCTTC. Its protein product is CASSRTGYNEQFF.

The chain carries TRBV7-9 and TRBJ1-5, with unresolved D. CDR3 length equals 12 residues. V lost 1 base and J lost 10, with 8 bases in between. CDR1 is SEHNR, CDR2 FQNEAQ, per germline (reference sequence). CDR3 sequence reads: CASSLGGEPQHF. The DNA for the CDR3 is TGTGCCAGCAGCTTAGGCGGAGAACCCCAGCATTTT.

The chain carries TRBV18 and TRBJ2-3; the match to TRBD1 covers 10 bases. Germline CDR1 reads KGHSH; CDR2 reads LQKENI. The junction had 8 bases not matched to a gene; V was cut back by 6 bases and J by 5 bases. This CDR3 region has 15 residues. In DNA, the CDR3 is TGTGCCAGCTCGCGACCCGGGACAGGGGAAGATACGCAGTATTTT. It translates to CASSRPGTGEDTQYF.

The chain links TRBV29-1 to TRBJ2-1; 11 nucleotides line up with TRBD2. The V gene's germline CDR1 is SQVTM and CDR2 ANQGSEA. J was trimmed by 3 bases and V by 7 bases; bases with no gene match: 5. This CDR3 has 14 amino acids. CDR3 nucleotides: TGCAGCGGCGCCGGGACTAGCGGCTACAATGAGCAGTTCTTC. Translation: CSGAGTSGYNEQFF.

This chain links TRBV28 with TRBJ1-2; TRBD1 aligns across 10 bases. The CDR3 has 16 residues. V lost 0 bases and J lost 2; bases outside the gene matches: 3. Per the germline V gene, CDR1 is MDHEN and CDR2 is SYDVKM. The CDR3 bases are TGTGCCAGCAGTTTATGGACAGGGGGCGCAAACTATGGCTACACCTTC. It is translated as CASSLWTGGANYGYTF.

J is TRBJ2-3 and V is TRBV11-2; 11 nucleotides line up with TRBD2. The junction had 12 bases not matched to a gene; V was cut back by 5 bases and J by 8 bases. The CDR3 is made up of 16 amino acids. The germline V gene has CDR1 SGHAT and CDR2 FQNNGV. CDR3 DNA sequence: TGTGCCAGCAGCCGCACGACTAGCGGGGCAGGGGTTACGCAGTATTTT. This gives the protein CASSRTTSGAGVTQYF.

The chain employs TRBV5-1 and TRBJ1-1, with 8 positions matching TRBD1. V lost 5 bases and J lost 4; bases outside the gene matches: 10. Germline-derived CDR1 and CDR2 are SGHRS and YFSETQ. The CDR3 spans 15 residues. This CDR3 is CASSPDRAFSTEAFF. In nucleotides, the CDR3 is TGCGCCAGCAGTCCGGACAGGGCCTTTAGCACTGAAGCTTTCTTT.

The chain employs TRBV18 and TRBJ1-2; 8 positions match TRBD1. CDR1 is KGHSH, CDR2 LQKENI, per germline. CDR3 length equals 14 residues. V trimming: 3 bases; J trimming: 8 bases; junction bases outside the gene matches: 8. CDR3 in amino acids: CASSPIRGLEGYTF. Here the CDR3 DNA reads TGTGCCAGCTCACCTATCAGGGGGCTGGAAGGCTACACCTTC.

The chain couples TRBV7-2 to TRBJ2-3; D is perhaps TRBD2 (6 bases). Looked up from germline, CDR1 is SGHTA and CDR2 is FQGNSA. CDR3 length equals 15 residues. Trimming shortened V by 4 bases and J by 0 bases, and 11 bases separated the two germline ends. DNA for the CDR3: TGTGCCAGCAGCTCTTACGGGACTAGCACAGATACGCAGTATTTT. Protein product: CASSSYGTSTDTQYF.

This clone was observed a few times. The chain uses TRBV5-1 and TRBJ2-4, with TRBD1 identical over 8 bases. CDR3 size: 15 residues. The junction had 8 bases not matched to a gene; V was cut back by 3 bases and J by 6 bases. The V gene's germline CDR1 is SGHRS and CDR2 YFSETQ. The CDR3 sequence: CASSWWTGMGNIQYF. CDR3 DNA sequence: TGCGCCAGCAGCTGGTGGACAGGGATGGGAAACATTCAGTACTTC. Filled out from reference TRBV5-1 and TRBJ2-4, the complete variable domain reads KAGVTQTPRYLIKTRGQQVTLSCSPISGHRSVSWYQQTPGQGLQFLFEYFSETQRNKGNFPGRFSGRQFSNSRSEMNVSTLELGDSALYLCASSWWTGMGNIQYFGAGTRLSVL.

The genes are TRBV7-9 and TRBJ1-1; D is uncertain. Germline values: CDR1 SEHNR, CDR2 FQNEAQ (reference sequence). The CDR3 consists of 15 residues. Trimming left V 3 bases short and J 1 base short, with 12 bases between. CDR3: CASSFMAGSNTEAFF. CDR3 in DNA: TGTGCCAGCAGCTTTATGGCAGGATCGAACACTGAAGCTTTCTTT.

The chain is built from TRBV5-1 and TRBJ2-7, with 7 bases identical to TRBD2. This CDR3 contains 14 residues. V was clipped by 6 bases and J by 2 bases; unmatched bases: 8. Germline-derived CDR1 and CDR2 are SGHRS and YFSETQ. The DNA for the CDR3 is TGCGCCAGCAACAGCGGGACGGACCCCTACGAGCAGTACTTC. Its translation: CASNSGTDPYEQYF.

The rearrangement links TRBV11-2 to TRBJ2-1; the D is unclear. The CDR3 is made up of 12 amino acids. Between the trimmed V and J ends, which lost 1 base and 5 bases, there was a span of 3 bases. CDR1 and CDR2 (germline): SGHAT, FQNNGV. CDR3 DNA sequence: TGTGCCAGCAGCTTAGGGCACAATGAGCAGTTCTTC. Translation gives CASSLGHNEQFF. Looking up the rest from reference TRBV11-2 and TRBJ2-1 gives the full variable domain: EAGVAQSPRYKIIEKRQSVAFWCNPISGHATLYWYQQILGQGPKLLIQFQNNGVVDDSQLPKDRFSAERLKGVDSTLKIQPAKLEDSAVYLCASSLGHNEQFFGPGTRLTVL.

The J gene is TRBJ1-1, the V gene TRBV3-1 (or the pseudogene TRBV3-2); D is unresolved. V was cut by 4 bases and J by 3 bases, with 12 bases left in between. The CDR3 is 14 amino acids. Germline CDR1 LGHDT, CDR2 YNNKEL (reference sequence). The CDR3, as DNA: TGTGCCAGCAGCCCCCGAACGGGTGACACTGAAGCTTTCTTT. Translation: CASSPRTGDTEAFF.

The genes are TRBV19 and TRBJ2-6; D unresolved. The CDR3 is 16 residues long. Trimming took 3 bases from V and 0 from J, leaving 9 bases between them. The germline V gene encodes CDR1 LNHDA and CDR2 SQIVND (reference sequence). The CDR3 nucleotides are TGTGCCAGTAGTATCGACCCGGGCTCTGGGGCCAACGTCCTGACTTTC. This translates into CASSIDPGSGANVLTF.

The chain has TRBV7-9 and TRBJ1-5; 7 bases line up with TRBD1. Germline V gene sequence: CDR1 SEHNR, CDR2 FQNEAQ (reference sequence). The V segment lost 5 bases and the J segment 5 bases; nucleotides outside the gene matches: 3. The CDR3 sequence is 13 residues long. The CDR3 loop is CASSHDRDQPQHF. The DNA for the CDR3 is TGTGCCAGCAGCCATGACAGGGATCAGCCCCAGCATTTT. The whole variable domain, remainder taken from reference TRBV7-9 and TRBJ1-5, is DTGVSQNPRHKITKRGQNVTFRCDPISEHNRLYWYRQTLGQGPEFLTYFQNEAQLEKSRLLSDRFSAERPKGSFSTLEIQRTEQGDSAMYLCASSHDRDQPQHFGDGTRLSIL.